This passage covers 10 T cell receptor beta chains from one sample sequenced in a study of T cell responses to AZD1222 COVID-19 vaccine. Sequencing was performed with immunoSEQ multiplex PCR; in TCRdb, only in-frame clones are kept and a portion is missing. The sample has 100,000 to 120,000 clones; about 87% are singletons. This specimen was peripheral blood, taken on day 0 of AZD1222 vaccination. The source of these receptors is an adult in good health.

The chain is built from TRBV11-2 and TRBJ1-1, with TRBD1 identical over 7 bases. The CDR3 sequence is 14 residues long. Germline V lookup: CDR1 SGHAT, CDR2 FQNNGV. V lost 2 bases, J lost 8 bases, and 8 bases stayed unmatched. The CDR3 protein is CASSLPIDRAEAFF. The DNA for the CDR3 is TGTGCCAGCAGCTTACCTATTGACAGGGCCGAAGCTTTCTTT. Filled out from reference TRBV11-2 and TRBJ1-1, the complete variable domain reads EAGVAQSPRYKIIEKRQSVAFWCNPISGHATLYWYQQILGQGPKLLIQFQNNGVVDDSQLPKDRFSAERLKGVDSTLKIQPAKLEDSAVYLCASSLPIDRAEAFFGQGTRLTVV.

This chain links TRBV20-1 with TRBJ2-1; TRBD2 aligns across 11 bases. The V and J ends lost 3 bases and 1 base, in that order; junction bases with no gene match: 8. The germline V gene has CDR1 DFQATT and CDR2 SNEGSKA (reference sequence). The CDR3 has 17 residues. In DNA form, the CDR3 reads TGCAGTGCTAGTAGCCTAGCGGGGGGTATGTCCTACAATGAGCAGTTCTTC. The encoded protein is CSASSLAGGMSYNEQFF.

The chain recombines TRBV4-1 with TRBJ2-1, with 7 bases lining up with TRBD2. V trimming: 0 bases; J trimming: 13 bases; junction bases outside the gene matches: 9. Germline assignment: CDR1 MGHRA and CDR2 YSYEKL. The CDR3 runs to 14 residues. Here the CDR3 reads CASSQDFSREGQFF. The CDR3 bases are TGCGCCAGCAGCCAAGATTTCTCCAGGGAGGGACAGTTCTTC.

Only a few counts were recorded for this clone. V gene TRBV3-1 (or the pseudogene TRBV3-2) combines with J gene TRBJ1-1; no definite D call. Trimming cost V 0 bases and J 4 bases, with 15 bases left between them. Germline CDR1 is LGHDT and CDR2 is YNNKEL (reference sequence). CDR3 length: 16 amino acids. The CDR3: CASSQDFSPPGTEAFF. The CDR3 region has the DNA TGTGCCAGCAGCCAAGATTTTTCCCCCCCGGGCACTGAAGCTTTCTTT.

This rearrangement joins TRBV30 to TRBJ2-1; 9 nucleotides line up with TRBD2. Per germline, CDR1 GTSNPN and CDR2 SVGIG (reference sequence). Trimming at V came to 4 bases and at J to 8 bases, leaving 9 bases not matched to a gene. The CDR3 is 14 amino acids. CDR3: CAWTIAGAHDEQFF. For the CDR3, the DNA is TGTGCCTGGACGATAGCGGGGGCTCACGATGAGCAGTTCTTC.

The J gene is TRBJ1-5, the V gene TRBV19; 11 bases are a match to TRBD1. CDR3 length: 14 residues. Trimming cost V 6 bases and J 6 bases; bases outside gene matches: 4. CDR1 is LNHDA and CDR2 is SQIVND in the germline V gene (reference sequence). CDR3 nucleotide sequence: TGTGCCAGTAGCCGGGACAGGGGGTTTCAGCCCCAGCATTTT. Its translation is CASSRDRGFQPQHF.

This chain joins TRBV10-3 and TRBJ2-6, with D perhaps assigned TRBD1 or TRBD2 (5 bases each). The CDR3 runs to 15 residues. Germline V gene sequence: CDR1 ENHRY, CDR2 SYGVKD. Trimming took off 1 base at V and 2 bases at J, with 6 bases between the two ends. The DNA for the CDR3 is TGTGCCATCAGTGAGTTGGGGGCTGGGGCCAACGTCCTGACTTTC. It translates to CAISELGAGANVLTF.

This rearrangement joins TRBV2 to TRBJ1-4, with D uncertain. The germline CDR1 and CDR2 sequences are SNHLY and FYNNEI. The CDR3 runs 17 residues. Trimming left V 11 bases short and J 1 base short, with 23 bases between. Here the CDR3 reads CAGASGRVWQTNEKLFF. CDR3 in DNA: TGTGCCGGCGCCTCAGGAAGGGTTTGGCAAACTAATGAAAAACTGTTTTTT. The full variable domain, completed using reference TRBV2 and TRBJ1-4, is EPEVTQTPSHQVTQMGQEVILRCVPISNHLYFYWYRQILGQKVEFLVSFYNNEISEKSEIFDDQFSVERPDGSNFTLKIRSTKLEDSAMYFCAGASGRVWQTNEKLFFGSGTQLSVL.

The chain is built from TRBV28 and TRBJ1-1; 8 bases align to TRBD1. The CDR3 has 17 amino acids. J lost 1 base, V lost 2 bases, and 9 bases had no gene match. Germline values: CDR1 MDHEN, CDR2 SYDVKM. The CDR3 bases are TGTGCCAGCAGTTTACCCGGGACAGGCGGGAAGAACACTGAAGCTTTCTTT. It encodes CASSLPGTGGKNTEAFF. Full variable domain (outside the CDR3, taken from reference TRBV28 and TRBJ1-1): DVKVTQSSRYLVKRTGEKVFLECVQDMDHENMFWYRQDPGLGLRLIYFSYDVKMKEKGDIPEGYSVSREKKERFSLILESASTNQTSMYLCASSLPGTGGKNTEAFFGQGTRLTVV.

V gene TRBV6-5 combines with J gene TRBJ1-5; D is possibly TRBD1 (5 bases). Trimming pared 1 base from V and 6 bases from J, leaving 10 bases between. CDR3 length equals 14 residues. Germline lookup yields CDR1 MNHEY and CDR2 SVGAGI. The CDR3 DNA follows: TGTGCCAGCAGTTACTGGCAGGGCACTCAGCCCCAGCATTTT. This sequence encodes CASSYWQGTQPQHF.